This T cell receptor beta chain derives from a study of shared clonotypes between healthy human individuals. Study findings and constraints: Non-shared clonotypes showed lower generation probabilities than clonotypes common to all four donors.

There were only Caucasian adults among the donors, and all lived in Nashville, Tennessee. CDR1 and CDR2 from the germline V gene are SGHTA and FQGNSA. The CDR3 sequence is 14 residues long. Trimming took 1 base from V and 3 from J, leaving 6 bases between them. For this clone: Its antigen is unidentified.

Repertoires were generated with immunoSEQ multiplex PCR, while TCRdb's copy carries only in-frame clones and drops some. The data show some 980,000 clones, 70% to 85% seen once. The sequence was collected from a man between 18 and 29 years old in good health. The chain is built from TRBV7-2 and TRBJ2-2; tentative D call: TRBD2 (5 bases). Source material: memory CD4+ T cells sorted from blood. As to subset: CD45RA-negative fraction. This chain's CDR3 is CASSLVRDTGELFF. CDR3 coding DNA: TGTGCCAGCAGCTTAGTGAGGGACACCGGGGAGCTGTTTTTT.